The 19 T cell receptor beta chains given below trace back to one sample, sequenced in a study of blood T cell repertoires in COVID-19. Sequencing was performed with immunoSEQ multiplex PCR; in TCRdb, only in-frame clones are kept and a portion is missing. This sample has some 70,000 clones, with about 89% found just once. The material sequenced was peripheral blood. These receptors all come from a human donor in a cohort sampled during active COVID-19.

The chain employs TRBV6-1 and TRBJ1-5; D not resolved. The germline V and J ends were trimmed by 2 bases and 2 bases, with 10 bases remaining between them. Germline CDR1 and CDR2: MNHNS and SASEGT. The CDR3 loop spans 15 amino acids. Written as DNA, the CDR3 is TGTGCCAGCAGTGAACACCTCGGGGGCAATCAGCCCCAGCATTTT. Amino acids: CASSEHLGGNQPQHF.

The chain employs TRBV28 and TRBJ2-3; the match to TRBD1 covers 8 bases. There are 16 residues in the CDR3. The ends lost 4 bases at V and 2 bases at J; junction bases unmatched: 8. Germline V gene sequence: CDR1 MDHEN, CDR2 SYDVKM. CDR3 amino acids: CASSSPGQAFTDTQYF. The CDR3 DNA sequence: TGTGCCAGCAGTTCACCGGGACAGGCTTTCACAGATACGCAGTATTTT. Full variable domain (remainder filled in from reference TRBV28 and TRBJ2-3): DVKVTQSSRYLVKRTGEKVFLECVQDMDHENMFWYRQDPGLGLRLIYFSYDVKMKEKGDIPEGYSVSREKKERFSLILESASTNQTSMYLCASSSPGQAFTDTQYFGPGTRLTVL.

This chain links TRBV5-4 with TRBJ2-7, with TRBD2 identical over 12 bases. The V gene end was trimmed by 4 bases and the J gene end by 5 bases; junction bases not matched to a gene: 7. The CDR3 is 15 amino acids. The germline V gene encodes CDR1 SGHNT and CDR2 YYREEE (reference sequence). CDR3 bases: TGTGCCAGCAGCCCATCGACTAGCGGGAGAAACGAGCAGTACTTC. Its protein is CASSPSTSGRNEQYF.

V usage is TRBV28 and J usage is TRBJ2-2; TRBD2 is a possible D gene (5 bases). Between the trimmed V and J ends, which lost 9 bases and 9 bases, there was a span of 20 bases. Germline lookup yields CDR1 MDHEN and CDR2 SYDVKM. This CDR3 spans 14 amino acids. This CDR3 reads CASCDGGLFWELFF. CDR3 DNA sequence: TGTGCCAGTTGCGACGGTGGACTTTTTTGGGAGCTGTTTTTT.

The V and J genes are TRBV2 and TRBJ2-5; D perhaps matches TRBD2 (5 bases). This CDR3 has 14 amino acids. Trimming shortened V by 8 bases and J by 4 bases, and 17 bases separated the two germline ends. Germline CDR1 SNHLY, CDR2 FYNNEI. The CDR3: CASYSGTMIETQYF. The CDR3 DNA reads as TGTGCCAGCTACAGCGGAACTATGATAGAGACCCAGTACTTC.

This rearrangement joins TRBV18 to TRBJ1-1; TRBD1 matches at 8 bases. This CDR3 has 19 residues. Unmatched junction bases numbered 17, after V lost 1 base and J lost 4 bases. Germline V gene sequence: CDR1 KGHSH, CDR2 LQKENI. The CDR3 is CASSPRPRTGTTSGTEAFF. Written as DNA, the CDR3 is TGTGCCAGCTCACCACGGCCTAGGACAGGGACTACTTCGGGCACTGAAGCTTTCTTT.

The rearrangement uses TRBV4-3 and TRBJ2-1; 14 bases line up with TRBD2. V lost 4 bases, J lost 9 bases, and 11 bases stayed unmatched. This CDR3 is built from 17 residues. In germline, CDR1 is LGHNA, CDR2 YSLEER. The CDR3 region is CASSRIPGLAGDPEQFF. DNA of the CDR3: TGCGCCAGCAGCCGGATTCCGGGACTAGCGGGAGATCCTGAGCAGTTCTTC.

The chain recombines TRBV25-1 with TRBJ2-2, with no clear D. With 2 bases removed from V and 2 bases from J, the gap between germline ends came to 18 bases. Germline lookup yields CDR1 MGHDK and CDR2 SYGVNS. The CDR3 has 18 residues. CDR3 sequence reads: CASSEPRQPGINTGELFF. In nucleotides, the CDR3 is TGTGCCAGCAGTGAACCCCGACAACCTGGTATAAACACCGGGGAGCTGTTTTTT. The full variable domain, its missing parts supplied by reference TRBV25-1 and TRBJ2-2, is EADIYQTPRYLVIGTGKKITLECSQTMGHDKMYWYQQDPGMELHLIHYSYGVNSTEKGDLSSESTVSRIRTEHFPLTLESARPSHTSQYLCASSEPRQPGINTGELFFGEGSRLTVL.

The chain combines TRBV27 with TRBJ1-5, with D perhaps TRBD1 (5 bases). Looked up from germline, CDR1 is MNHEY and CDR2 is SMNVEV (reference sequence). The CDR3 has 16 amino acids. Between the trimmed V and J ends, which lost 1 base and 7 bases, there was a span of 17 bases. The CDR3: CASSLYLGGVGQPQHF. CDR3 coding DNA: TGTGCCAGCAGTTTATACCTAGGAGGGGTGGGACAGCCCCAGCATTTT.

The V and J genes are TRBV30 and TRBJ1-2, with D tentatively TRBD1 (6 bases). The CDR3 is made up of 12 amino acids. The ends were cut back, 5 bases at V and 7 bases at J, with 14 bases in the middle. Germline V lookup: CDR1 GTSNPN, CDR2 SVGIG (reference sequence). CDR3 DNA sequence: TGTGCCTGGGAAACACAGGGCGGTGGCTACACCTTC. It codes for CAWETQGGGYTF.

This rearrangement joins TRBV11-2 to TRBJ1-2; maybe TRBD1 (5 bases). The CDR3 spans 12 residues. CDR1 and CDR2 (germline): SGHAT, FQNNGV. Trimming stripped 1 base from V and 8 bases from J, with 8 bases between. The CDR3 region is CASSLAGKGYTF. CDR3 DNA: TGTGCCAGCAGCTTAGCAGGGAAAGGCTACACCTTC.

The chain uses TRBV5-5 and TRBJ2-1; 8 bases agree with TRBD2. The CDR3 is 14 amino acids. CDR1 SGHKS and CDR2 YYEKEE come from the germline V gene (reference sequence). Germline trimming cut 0 bases from V and 11 bases from J; bases unmatched to any gene: 7. In nucleotides, the CDR3 is TGTGCCAGCAGCTTGGTATCGGGGGGGCCTCAGCAGTTCTTC. Its protein product is CASSLVSGGPQQFF.

The CDR3 coding sequence is TGTGCCAGCAGCACCTTGACAGGGACCGAGCAGTACTTC. This translates into CASSTLTGTEQYF. V usage is TRBV27 and J usage is TRBJ2-7, with 7 positions matching TRBD1. There are 13 residues in the CDR3. The germline CDR1 and CDR2 sequences are MNHEY and SMNVEV (reference sequence). The V segment lost 6 bases and the J segment 6 bases; nucleotides outside the gene matches: 8.

V and J are TRBV5-1 and TRBJ2-1; TRBD2 agrees at 11 bases. The CDR3 contains 17 residues. The germline gives CDR1 SGHRS, CDR2 YFSETQ. J gave up 4 bases and V 4 bases, and 10 bases lay outside the gene matches. The CDR3 here is CASSEGGLAASYNEQFF. In DNA form, the CDR3 reads TGCGCCAGCAGCGAGGGGGGACTAGCGGCATCATACAATGAGCAGTTCTTC.

The chain links TRBV7-8 to TRBJ2-3, with TRBD2 matching over 8 bases. The CDR3 covers 15 residues. The V gene end was trimmed by 4 bases and the J gene end by 2 bases; junction bases not matched to a gene: 5. Germline values: CDR1 SGHVS, CDR2 FQNEAQ. The CDR3 nucleotides read TGTGCCAGCAGCTCTTCACTAGCGGTCACAGATACGCAGTATTTT. This sequence encodes CASSSSLAVTDTQYF.

J is TRBJ1-5 and V is TRBV2; maybe TRBD1 (6 bases). The CDR3 contains 17 residues. Germline assignment: CDR1 SNHLY and CDR2 FYNNEI. Trimming took 0 bases from V and 0 from J, leaving 12 bases between them. CDR3 amino acids: CASSEAGGTFSNQPQHF. The CDR3 DNA reads as TGTGCCAGCAGTGAAGCCGGGGGGACATTTAGCAATCAGCCCCAGCATTTT. Combining the CDR3 with reference TRBV2 and TRBJ1-5 gives the whole variable domain EPEVTQTPSHQVTQMGQEVILRCVPISNHLYFYWYRQILGQKVEFLVSFYNNEISEKSEIFDDQFSVERPDGSNFTLKIRSTKLEDSAMYFCASSEAGGTFSNQPQHFGDGTRLSIL.

This clone was detected once. The rearrangement joins TRBV6-5 to TRBJ1-2; 7 bases align to TRBD1. Germline CDR1 reads MNHEY; CDR2 reads SVGAGI. The CDR3 contains 16 residues. With 2 bases clipped from V and 2 bases from J, the junction kept 8 bases outside the gene matches. The CDR3 region has the DNA TGTGCCAGCAGTTACCCTATGGAGGGGGCGAACTATGGCTACACCTTC. Translated: CASSYPMEGANYGYTF.

This chain joins TRBV28 and TRBJ1-2, with D possibly being TRBD1 (6 bases). Trimming removed 7 bases at V and 8 bases at J, with 20 bases between. CDR1 MDHEN and CDR2 SYDVKM come from the germline V gene. The CDR3 spans 14 residues. This CDR3 is CASNPPLGARGYTF. The CDR3 DNA is TGTGCCAGCAACCCACCCTTGGGGGCGCGCGGCTACACCTTC.

J is TRBJ2-3 and V is TRBV9; D ambiguous. The CDR3 runs 15 residues. Trimming took 0 bases from V and 0 from J, leaving 8 bases between them. Germline V lookup: CDR1 SGDLS, CDR2 YYNGEE. In nucleotides, the CDR3 is TGTGCCAGCAGCGTAGCGGTCGTCAGCACAGATACGCAGTATTTT. It is translated as CASSVAVVSTDTQYF.